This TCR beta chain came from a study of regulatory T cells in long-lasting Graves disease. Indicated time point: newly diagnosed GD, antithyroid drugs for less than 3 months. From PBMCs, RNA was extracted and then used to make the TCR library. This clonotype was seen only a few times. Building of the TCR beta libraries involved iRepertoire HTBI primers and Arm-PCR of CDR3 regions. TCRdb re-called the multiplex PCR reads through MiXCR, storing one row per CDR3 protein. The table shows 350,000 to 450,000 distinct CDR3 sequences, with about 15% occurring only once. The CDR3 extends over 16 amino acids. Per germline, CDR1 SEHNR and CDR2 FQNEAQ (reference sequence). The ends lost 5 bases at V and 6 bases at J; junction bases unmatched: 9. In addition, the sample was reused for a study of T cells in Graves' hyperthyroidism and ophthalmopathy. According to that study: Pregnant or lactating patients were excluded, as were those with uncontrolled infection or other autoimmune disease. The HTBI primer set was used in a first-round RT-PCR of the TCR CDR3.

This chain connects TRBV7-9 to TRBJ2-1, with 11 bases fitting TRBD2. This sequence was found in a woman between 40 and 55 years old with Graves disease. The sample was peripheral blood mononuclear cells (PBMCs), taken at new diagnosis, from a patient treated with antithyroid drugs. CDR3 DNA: TGTGCCAGCAGCAATAGGGTACTAGCGGGGGTCAATGAGCAGTTCTTC. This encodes CASSNRVLAGVNEQFF. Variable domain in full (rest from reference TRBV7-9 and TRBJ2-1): DTGVSQNPRHKITKRGQNVTFRCDPISEHNRLYWYRQTLGQGPEFLTYFQNEAQLEKSRLLSDRFSAERPKGSFSTLEIQRTEQGDSAMYLCASSNRVLAGVNEQFFGPGTRLTVL.